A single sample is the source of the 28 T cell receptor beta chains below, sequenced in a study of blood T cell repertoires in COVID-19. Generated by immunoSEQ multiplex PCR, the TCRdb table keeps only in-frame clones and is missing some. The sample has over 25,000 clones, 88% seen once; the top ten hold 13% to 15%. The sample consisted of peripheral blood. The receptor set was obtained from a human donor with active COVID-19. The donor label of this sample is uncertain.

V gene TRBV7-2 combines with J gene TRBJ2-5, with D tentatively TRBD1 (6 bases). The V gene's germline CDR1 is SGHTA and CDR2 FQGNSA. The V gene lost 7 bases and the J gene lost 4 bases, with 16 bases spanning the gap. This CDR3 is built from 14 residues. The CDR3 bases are TGTGCCAGCACCCCCCGGTGGGGGCCAGAGACCCAGTACTTC. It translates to CASTPRWGPETQYF.

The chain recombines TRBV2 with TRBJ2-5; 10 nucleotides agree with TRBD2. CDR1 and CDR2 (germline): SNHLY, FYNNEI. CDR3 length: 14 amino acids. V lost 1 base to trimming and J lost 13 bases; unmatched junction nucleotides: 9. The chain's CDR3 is CASSEGRTSGPGYF. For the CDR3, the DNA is TGTGCCAGCAGTGAAGGGAGGACTAGCGGACCGGGGTACTTC.

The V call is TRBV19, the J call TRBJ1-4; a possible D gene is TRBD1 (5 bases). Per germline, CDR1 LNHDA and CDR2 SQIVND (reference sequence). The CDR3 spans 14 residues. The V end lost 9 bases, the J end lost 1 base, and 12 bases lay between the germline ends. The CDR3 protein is CASRKDRTNEKLFF. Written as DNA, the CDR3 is TGTGCCAGCCGTAAAGACAGAACTAATGAAAAACTGTTTTTT.

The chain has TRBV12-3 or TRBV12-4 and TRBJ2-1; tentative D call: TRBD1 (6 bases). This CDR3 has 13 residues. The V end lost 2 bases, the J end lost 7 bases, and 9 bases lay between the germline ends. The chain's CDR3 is CASSLYRANEQFF. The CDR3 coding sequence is TGTGCCAGCAGTTTATACAGGGCAAATGAGCAGTTCTTC.

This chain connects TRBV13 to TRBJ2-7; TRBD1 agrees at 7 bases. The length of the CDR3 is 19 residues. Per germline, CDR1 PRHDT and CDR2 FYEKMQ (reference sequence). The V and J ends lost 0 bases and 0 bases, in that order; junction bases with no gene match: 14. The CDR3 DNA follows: TGTGCCAGCAGCTTAGGAGGTAGAGGACAGGTAAAAGGCTCCTACGAGCAGTACTTC. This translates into CASSLGGRGQVKGSYEQYF.

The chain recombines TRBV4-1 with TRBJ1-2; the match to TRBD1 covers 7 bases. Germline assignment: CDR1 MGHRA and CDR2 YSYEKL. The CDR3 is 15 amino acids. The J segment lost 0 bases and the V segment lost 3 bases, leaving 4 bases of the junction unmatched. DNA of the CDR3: TGCGCCAGCAGCCAGCAGACAGGGCCTAACTATGGCTACACCTTC. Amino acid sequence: CASSQQTGPNYGYTF.

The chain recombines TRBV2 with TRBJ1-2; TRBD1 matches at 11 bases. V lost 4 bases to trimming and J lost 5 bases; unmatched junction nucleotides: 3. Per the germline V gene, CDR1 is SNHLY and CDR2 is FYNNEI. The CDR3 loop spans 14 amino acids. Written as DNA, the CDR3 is TGTGCCAGCAGTGGGGGACAGGGGGTATATGGCTACACCTTC. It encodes CASSGGQGVYGYTF.

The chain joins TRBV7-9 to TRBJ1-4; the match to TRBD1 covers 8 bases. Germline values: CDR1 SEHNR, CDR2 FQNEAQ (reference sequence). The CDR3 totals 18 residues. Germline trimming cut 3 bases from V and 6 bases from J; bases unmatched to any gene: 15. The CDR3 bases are TGTGCCAGCAGCTTTGTCCCGGGACAGGTTCTTTCGGATGAAAAACTGTTTTTT. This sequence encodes CASSFVPGQVLSDEKLFF.

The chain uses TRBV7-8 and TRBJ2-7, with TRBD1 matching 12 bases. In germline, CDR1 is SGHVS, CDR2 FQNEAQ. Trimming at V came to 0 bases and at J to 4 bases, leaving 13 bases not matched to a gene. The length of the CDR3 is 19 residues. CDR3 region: CASSLAPLRDRGPSYEQYF. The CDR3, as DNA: TGTGCCAGCAGCTTAGCGCCTCTCCGGGACAGGGGGCCCTCATACGAGCAGTACTTC.

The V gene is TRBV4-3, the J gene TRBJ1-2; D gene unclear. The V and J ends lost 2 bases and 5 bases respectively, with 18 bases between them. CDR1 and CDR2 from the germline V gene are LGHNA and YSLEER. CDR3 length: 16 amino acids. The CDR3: CASSQNNADLFYGYTF. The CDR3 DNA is TGCGCCAGCAGCCAAAATAATGCAGACTTATTTTATGGCTACACCTTC.

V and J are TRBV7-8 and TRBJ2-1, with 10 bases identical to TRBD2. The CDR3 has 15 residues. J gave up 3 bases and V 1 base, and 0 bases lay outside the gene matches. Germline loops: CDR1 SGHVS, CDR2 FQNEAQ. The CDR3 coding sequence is TGTGCCAGCAGCTTAGAGCGGGGGGGCTACAATGAGCAGTTCTTC. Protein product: CASSLERGGYNEQFF. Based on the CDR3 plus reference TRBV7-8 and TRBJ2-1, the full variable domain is GAGVSQSPRYKVAKRGQDVALRCDPISGHVSLFWYQQALGQGPEFLTYFQNEAQLDKSGLPSDRFFAERPEGSVSTLKIQRTQQEDSAVYLCASSLERGGYNEQFFGPGTRLTVL.

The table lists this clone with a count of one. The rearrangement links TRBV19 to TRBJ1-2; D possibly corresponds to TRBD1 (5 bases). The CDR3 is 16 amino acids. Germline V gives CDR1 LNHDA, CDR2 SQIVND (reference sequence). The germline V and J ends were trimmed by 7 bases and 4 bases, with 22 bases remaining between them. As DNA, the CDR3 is TGTGCCAGTAAGCGGGACGGCGCAGTAGACTCCTATGGCTACACCTTC. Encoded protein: CASKRDGAVDSYGYTF. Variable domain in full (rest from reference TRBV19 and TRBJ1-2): DGGITQSPKYLFRKEGQNVTLSCEQNLNHDAMYWYRQDPGQGLRLIYYSQIVNDFQKGDIAEGYSVSREKKESFPLTVTSAQKNPTAFYLCASKRDGAVDSYGYTFGSGTRLTVV.

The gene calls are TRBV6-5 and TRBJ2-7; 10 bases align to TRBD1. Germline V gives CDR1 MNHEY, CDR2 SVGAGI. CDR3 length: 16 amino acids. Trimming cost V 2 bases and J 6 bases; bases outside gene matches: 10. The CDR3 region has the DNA TGTGCCAGCAGTTACACTGGGACAGGGGTTACAAGCGAGCAGTACTTC. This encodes CASSYTGTGVTSEQYF.

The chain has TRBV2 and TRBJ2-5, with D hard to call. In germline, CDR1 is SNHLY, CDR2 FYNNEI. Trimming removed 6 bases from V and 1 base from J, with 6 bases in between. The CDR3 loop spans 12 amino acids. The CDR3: CASRELQETQYF. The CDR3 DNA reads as TGTGCCAGCAGGGAACTCCAAGAGACCCAGTACTTC. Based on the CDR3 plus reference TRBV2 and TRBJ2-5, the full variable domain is EPEVTQTPSHQVTQMGQEVILRCVPISNHLYFYWYRQILGQKVEFLVSFYNNEISEKSEIFDDQFSVERPDGSNFTLKIRSTKLEDSAMYFCASRELQETQYFGPGTRLLVL.

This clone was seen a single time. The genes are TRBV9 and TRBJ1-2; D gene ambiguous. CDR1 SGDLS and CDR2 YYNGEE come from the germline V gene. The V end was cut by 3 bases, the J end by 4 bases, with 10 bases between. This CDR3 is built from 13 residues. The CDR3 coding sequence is TGTGCCAGCAGCGCGCCAGAAAGCTATGGCTACACCTTC. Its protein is CASSAPESYGYTF.

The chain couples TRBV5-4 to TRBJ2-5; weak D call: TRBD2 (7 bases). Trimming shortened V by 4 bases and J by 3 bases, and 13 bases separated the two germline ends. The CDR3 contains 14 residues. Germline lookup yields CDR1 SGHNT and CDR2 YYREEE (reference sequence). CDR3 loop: CASSRGGGKETQYF. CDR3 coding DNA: TGTGCCAGCAGCCGAGGGGGGGGGAAAGAGACCCAGTACTTC.

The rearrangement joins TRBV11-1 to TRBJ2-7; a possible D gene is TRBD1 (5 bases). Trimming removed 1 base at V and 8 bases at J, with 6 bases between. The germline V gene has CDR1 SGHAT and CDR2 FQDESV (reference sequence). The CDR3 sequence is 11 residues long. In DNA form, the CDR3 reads TGTGCCAGCAGCTTAGGGACACAGCAGTACTTC. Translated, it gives CASSLGTQQYF.

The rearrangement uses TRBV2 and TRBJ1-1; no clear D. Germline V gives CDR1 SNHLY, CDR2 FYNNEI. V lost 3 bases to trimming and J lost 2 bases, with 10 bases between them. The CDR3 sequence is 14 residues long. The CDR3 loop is CASSETDGNTEAFF. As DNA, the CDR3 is TGTGCCAGCAGTGAGACTGACGGAAACACTGAAGCTTTCTTT.

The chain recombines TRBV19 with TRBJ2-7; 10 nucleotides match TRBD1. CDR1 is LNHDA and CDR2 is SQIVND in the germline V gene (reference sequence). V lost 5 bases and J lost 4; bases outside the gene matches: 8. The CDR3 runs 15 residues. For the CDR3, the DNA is TGTGCCAGTAGTCCTCGCGACAGGGGGCCGTACGAGCAGTACTTC. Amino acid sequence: CASSPRDRGPYEQYF.

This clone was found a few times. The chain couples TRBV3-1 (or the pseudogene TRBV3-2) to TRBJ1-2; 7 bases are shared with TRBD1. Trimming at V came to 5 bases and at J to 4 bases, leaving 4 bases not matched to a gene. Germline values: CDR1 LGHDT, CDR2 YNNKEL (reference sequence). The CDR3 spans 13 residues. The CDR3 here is CASSLGQIYGYTF. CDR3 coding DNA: TGTGCCAGCAGCTTGGGACAGATCTATGGCTACACCTTC.

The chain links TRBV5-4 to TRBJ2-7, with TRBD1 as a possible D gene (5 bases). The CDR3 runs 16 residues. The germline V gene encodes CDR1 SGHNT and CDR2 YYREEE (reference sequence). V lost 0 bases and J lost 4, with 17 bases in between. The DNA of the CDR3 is TGTGCCAGCAGCTTGGCCGGAACAGGCGTTTTATACGAGCAGTACTTC. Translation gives CASSLAGTGVLYEQYF.

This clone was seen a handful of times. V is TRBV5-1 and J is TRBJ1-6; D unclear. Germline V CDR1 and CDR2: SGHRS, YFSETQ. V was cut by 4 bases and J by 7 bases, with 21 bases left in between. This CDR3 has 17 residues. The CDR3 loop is CASSPRLLDAVNSPLHF. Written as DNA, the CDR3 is TGCGCCAGCAGCCCCAGGCTCCTGGATGCTGTGAATTCACCCCTCCACTTT.

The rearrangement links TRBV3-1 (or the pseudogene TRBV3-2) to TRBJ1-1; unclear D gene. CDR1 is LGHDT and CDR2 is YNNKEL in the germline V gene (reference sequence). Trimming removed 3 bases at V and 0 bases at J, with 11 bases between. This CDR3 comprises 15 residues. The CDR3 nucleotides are TGTGCCAGCAGCCAGGATACAGAATTGAACACTGAAGCTTTCTTT. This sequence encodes CASSQDTELNTEAFF.

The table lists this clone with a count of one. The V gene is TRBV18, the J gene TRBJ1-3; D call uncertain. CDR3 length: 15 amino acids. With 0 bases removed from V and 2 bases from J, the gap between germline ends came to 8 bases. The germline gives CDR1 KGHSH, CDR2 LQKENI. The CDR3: CASSPPSRAGNTIYF. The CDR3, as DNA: TGTGCCAGCTCACCACCATCCCGGGCTGGAAACACCATATATTTT.

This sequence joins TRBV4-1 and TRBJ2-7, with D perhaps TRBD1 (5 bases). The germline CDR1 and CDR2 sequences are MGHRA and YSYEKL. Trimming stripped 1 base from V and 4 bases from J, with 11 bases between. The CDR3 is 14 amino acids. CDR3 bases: TGCGCCAGCAGCCAAGGTGCAGGGCTGTACGAGCAGTACTTC. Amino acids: CASSQGAGLYEQYF.

This chain's CDR3 is CASSYSQGSEQYF. Written as DNA, the CDR3 is TGTGCCAGCAGTTACTCGCAGGGTTCCGAGCAGTACTTC. The rearrangement uses TRBV6-5 and TRBJ2-7, with D possibly matching TRBD1 (5 bases). The CDR3 is made up of 13 amino acids. Per the germline V gene, CDR1 is MNHEY and CDR2 is SVGAGI. V dropped 0 bases and J dropped 6 bases, with 9 bases sitting between them.

The chain's CDR3 is CASQEEGSTEAFF. The DNA for the CDR3 is TGTGCCAGTCAAGAGGAGGGGAGCACTGAAGCTTTCTTT. V is TRBV25-1 and J is TRBJ1-1; possibly TRBD1 for D (5 bases). The CDR3 contains 13 residues. The V gene's germline CDR1 is MGHDK and CDR2 SYGVNS. Trimming stripped 9 bases from V and 4 bases from J, with 15 bases between.

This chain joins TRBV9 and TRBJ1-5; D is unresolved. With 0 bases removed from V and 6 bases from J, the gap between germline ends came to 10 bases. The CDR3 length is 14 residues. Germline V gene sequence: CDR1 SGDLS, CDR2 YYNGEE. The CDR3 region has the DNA TGTGCCAGCAGCGTAGGAGGTAGTACTCAGCCCCAGCATTTT. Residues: CASSVGGSTQPQHF.